This is a list of T cell receptor beta chains from one sample in a study of cytomegalovirus exposure and HLA in healthy donors. Clones were sequenced by immunoSEQ multiplex PCR, and TCRdb holds only the in-frame ones, with some missing. This sample yields about 150,000 clones, of which around 80% are seen a single time; approximately 7% belongs to the top ten. Sequenced input: PBMCs. These receptors were obtained from a man in his forties or fifties in good health and CMV-seropositive. CDR3s include the opening cysteine and the closing phenylalanine or tryptophan. The D gene is left open where the match is weak. For some rows the clone size is stated as once, few or many, or as a class when expanded; others skip it.

DNA	CDR3	D	V	J	size
TGCGCCAGCCATCCCCGGCGGACAGGGGGCACTGAAGCTTTCTTT	CASHPRRTGGTEAFF	TRBD1	TRBV10-2	TRBJ1-1	.
TGTGCCAGCAGTTTAGGAGGAAGCACAGATACGCAGTATTTT	CASSLGGSTDTQYF	.	TRBV27	TRBJ2-3	.
TGTGCCAGCAGTCAGCTGCGCGGGAGGGCCGCCGGGGAGCTGTTTTTT	CASSQLRGRAAGELFF	TRBD2	TRBV2	TRBJ2-2	.
TGTGCCACTGCAGGCCAGGGGGACGAAAACATTCAGTACTTC	CATAGQGDENIQYF	TRBD1	TRBV10-3	TRBJ2-4	once
TGTGCCAGCAGCGTATTAGCGGGAGGGCCTGGCGGGGAGCTGTTTTTT	CASSVLAGGPGGELFF	TRBD2	TRBV9	TRBJ2-2	.
TGTGCCAGCAGTGCCTTCGTGACAGGGGCGAGCGGGTACTTC	CASSAFVTGASGYF	TRBD1	TRBV6-1	TRBJ2-7	.
TGTGCCAGCAGTGAATACGGGGGCACTGAAGCTTTCTTT	CASSEYGGTEAFF	.	TRBV6-1	TRBJ1-1	few
TGTGCCAGCAGCGTAGATCCGCGGGGCGGGTACAATGAGCAGTTCTTC	CASSVDPRGGYNEQFF	.	TRBV9	TRBJ2-1	.
TGCAGCGTTGAATTGTCAGGCCCCAATGAGCAGTTCTTC	CSVELSGPNEQFF	.	TRBV29-1	TRBJ2-1	.
TGCGCCAGCAACGAGCCGAACACTGAAGCTTTCTTT	CASNEPNTEAFF	.	TRBV5-1	TRBJ1-1	.
TGTGCCAGTAGTGAAGGACTAGCCGTTGAGCAGTTCTTC	CASSEGLAVEQFF	TRBD2	TRBV19	TRBJ2-1	.
TGTGCCAGCAGCTTAGGAGTTGCGAACACTGAAGCTTTCTTT	CASSLGVANTEAFF	.	TRBV7-2	TRBJ1-1	.
TGTGCCAGCAGCCTCCGGACTAGCAATGAGCAGTTCTTC	CASSLRTSNEQFF	TRBD2	TRBV7-6	TRBJ2-1	few
TGTGCCAGCAGCGAGACAGGGGCCCTTCACCTTGAAGCTTTCTTT	CASSETGALHLEAFF	TRBD1	TRBV9	TRBJ1-1	.
TGTGCCAGCAGCGCCTCTGGGCTAGCGGGAAACTACAATGAGCAGTTCTTC	CASSASGLAGNYNEQFF	TRBD2	TRBV28	TRBJ2-1	once
TGTGCCAGCAGGGGGGCGTCGACCAGCGCAGATACGCAGTATTTT	CASRGASTSADTQYF	.	TRBV27	TRBJ2-3	.
TGCGCCAGCAGCCTTCTGGGCAGGGCCTATGGCTACACCTTC	CASSLLGRAYGYTF	.	TRBV5-1	TRBJ1-2	.
TGTGCCAGCACCAACGCGGGGGGGGGCTCCTACAATGAGCAGTTCTTC	CASTNAGGGSYNEQFF	TRBD2	TRBV6-6	TRBJ2-1	.
TGTGCCAGCTCCCCCCCCGGGAGGGGTCCTGGCTACACCTTC	CASSPPGRGPGYTF	.	TRBV18	TRBJ1-2	.
TGTGCCAGCAGCCGGGGGGACAGGGGGTTCTCCTACGAGCAGTACTTC	CASSRGDRGFSYEQYF	TRBD1	TRBV11-1	TRBJ2-7	.
TGTGCCAGCAGTTTGGGCGAAGGCTTCAATCAGCCCCAGCATTTT	CASSLGEGFNQPQHF	.	TRBV27	TRBJ1-5	few
TGTGCCGGAACAGGGACTAGCGGGAATGAGCAGTTCTTC	CAGTGTSGNEQFF	TRBD2	TRBV2	TRBJ2-1	.
TGTGCCAGTAGTATAGAGGGCAGATCAGGGAGCAATCAGCCCCAGCATTTT	CASSIEGRSGSNQPQHF	.	TRBV19	TRBJ1-5	.
TGTGCCAGCAGCCCCAGTGGCGGGGACAATGAGCAGTTCTTC	CASSPSGGDNEQFF	.	TRBV9	TRBJ2-1	.
TGTGCCAGCAGTAGAACAGCTGAAGCTTTCTTT	CASSRTAEAFF	.	TRBV28	TRBJ1-1	.
TGTGCCTGGAGGAACAGGGGGCTCACTGAAGCTTTCTTT	CAWRNRGLTEAFF	TRBD1	TRBV30	TRBJ1-1	.
TGTGCCAGTAGCCTTGACAGGGGCCGGGAGACCCAGTACTTC	CASSLDRGRETQYF	TRBD1	TRBV19	TRBJ2-5	.
TGTGCCATCAGTCTCGGACAGGCCGCCACAGATACGCAGTATTTT	CAISLGQAATDTQYF	TRBD1	TRBV10-3	TRBJ2-3	.
TGTGCCAGCATTCGAATCGGGGATGGAAACACCATATATTTT	CASIRIGDGNTIYF	.	TRBV2	TRBJ1-3	.
TGTGCCAGCAGCTTGGGGACAGGAGTATCTAACTATGGCTACACCTTC	CASSLGTGVSNYGYTF	TRBD1	TRBV13	TRBJ1-2	.
TGCGCCAGCAGCCAAGACGGGCAGGGGGCAAGGATGAACACTGAAGCTTTCTTT	CASSQDGQGARMNTEAFF	TRBD1	TRBV4-1	TRBJ1-1	.
TGTGCCAGCAGTAGGACAGGATGGGACACTGAAGCTTTCTTT	CASSRTGWDTEAFF	TRBD1	TRBV6-6	TRBJ1-1	.
TGCGCCAGCAGCTCGACAGCCTCGGGCACTGAAGCTTTCTTT	CASSSTASGTEAFF	.	TRBV5-1	TRBJ1-1	few